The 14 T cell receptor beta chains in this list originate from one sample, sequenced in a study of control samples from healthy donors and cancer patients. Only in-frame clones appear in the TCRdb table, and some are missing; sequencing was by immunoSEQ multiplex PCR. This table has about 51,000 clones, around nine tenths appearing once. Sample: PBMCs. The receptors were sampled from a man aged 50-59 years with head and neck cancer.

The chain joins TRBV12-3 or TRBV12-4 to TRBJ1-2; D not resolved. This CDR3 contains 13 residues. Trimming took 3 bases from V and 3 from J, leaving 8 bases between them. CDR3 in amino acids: CASSFRLDYGYTF. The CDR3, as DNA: TGTGCCAGCAGTTTTAGGTTAGACTATGGCTACACCTTC.

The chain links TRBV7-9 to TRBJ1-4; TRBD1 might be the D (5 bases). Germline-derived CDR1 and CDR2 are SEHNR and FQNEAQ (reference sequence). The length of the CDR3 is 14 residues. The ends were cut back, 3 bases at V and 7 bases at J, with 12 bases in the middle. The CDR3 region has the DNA TGTGCCAGCAGCTTCGCGGCTAGGGGTGAAAAACTGTTTTTT. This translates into CASSFAARGEKLFF.

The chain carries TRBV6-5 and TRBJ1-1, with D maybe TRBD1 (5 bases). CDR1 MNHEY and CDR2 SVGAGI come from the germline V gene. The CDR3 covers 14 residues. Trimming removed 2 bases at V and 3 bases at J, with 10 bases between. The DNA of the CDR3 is TGTGCCAGCAGTTACAACGGGGCCCACACTGAAGCTTTCTTT. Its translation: CASSYNGAHTEAFF.

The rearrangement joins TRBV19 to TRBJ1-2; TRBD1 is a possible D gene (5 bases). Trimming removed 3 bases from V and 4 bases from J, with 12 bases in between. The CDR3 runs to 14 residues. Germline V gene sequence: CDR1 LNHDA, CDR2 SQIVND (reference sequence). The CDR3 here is CASSISSGTYGYTF. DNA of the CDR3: TGTGCCAGTAGTATTTCGTCGGGGACCTATGGCTACACCTTC.

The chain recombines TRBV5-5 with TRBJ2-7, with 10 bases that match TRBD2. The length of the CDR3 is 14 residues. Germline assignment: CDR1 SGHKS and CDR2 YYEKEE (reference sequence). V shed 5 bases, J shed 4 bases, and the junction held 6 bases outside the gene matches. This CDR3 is CASSFTSGVYEQYF. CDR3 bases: TGTGCCAGCAGTTTCACTAGCGGGGTTTACGAGCAGTACTTC.

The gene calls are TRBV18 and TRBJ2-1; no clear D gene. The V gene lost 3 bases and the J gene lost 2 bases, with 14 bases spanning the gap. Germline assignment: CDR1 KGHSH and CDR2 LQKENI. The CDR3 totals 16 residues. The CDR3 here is CASSPPVGLPYNEQFF. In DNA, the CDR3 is TGTGCCAGCTCACCTCCAGTAGGGTTACCCTACAATGAGCAGTTCTTC. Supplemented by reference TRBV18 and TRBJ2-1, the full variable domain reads NAGVMQNPRHLVRRRGQEARLRCSPMKGHSHVYWYRQLPEEGLKFMVYLQKENIIDESGMPKERFSAEFPKEGPSILRIQQVVRGDSAAYFCASSPPVGLPYNEQFFGPGTRLTVL.

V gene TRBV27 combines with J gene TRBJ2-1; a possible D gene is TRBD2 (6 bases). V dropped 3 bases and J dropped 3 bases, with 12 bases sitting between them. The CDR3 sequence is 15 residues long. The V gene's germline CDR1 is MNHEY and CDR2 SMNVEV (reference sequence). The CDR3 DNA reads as TGTGCCAGCAGTTTCCGGGGAGGCCACTACAATGAGCAGTTCTTC. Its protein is CASSFRGGHYNEQFF.

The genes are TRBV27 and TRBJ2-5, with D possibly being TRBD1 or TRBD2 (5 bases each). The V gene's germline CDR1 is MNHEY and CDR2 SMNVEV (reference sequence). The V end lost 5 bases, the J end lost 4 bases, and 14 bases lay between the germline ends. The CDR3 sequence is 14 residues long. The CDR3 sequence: CASSPPGAPETQYF. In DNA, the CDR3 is TGTGCCAGCAGTCCCCCCGGGGCACCAGAGACCCAGTACTTC.

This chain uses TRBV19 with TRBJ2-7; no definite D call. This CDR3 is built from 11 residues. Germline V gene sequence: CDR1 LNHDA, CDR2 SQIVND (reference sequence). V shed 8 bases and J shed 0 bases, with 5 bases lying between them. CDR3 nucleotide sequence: TGTGCCAGTGGGGACTCCTACGAGCAGTACTTC. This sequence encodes CASGDSYEQYF.

CDR3 sequence reads: CAWRNRDRGDNSPLHF. CDR3 nucleotides: TGTGCCTGGAGGAACCGGGACAGGGGAGATAATTCACCCCTCCACTTT. The chain couples TRBV30 to TRBJ1-6, with 10 nucleotides matching TRBD1. V shed 3 bases, J shed 5 bases, and the junction held 7 bases outside the gene matches. CDR3 length: 16 amino acids. From germline, CDR1 is GTSNPN and CDR2 SVGIG (reference sequence).

CDR3 nucleotides: TGTGCCAGCACCCACCGGTCAGGGTCCCCCCAGCATTTT. Translation: CASTHRSGSPQHF. V is TRBV7-2 and J is TRBJ1-5, with a tentative D call TRBD1 (5 bases). In germline, CDR1 is SGHTA, CDR2 FQGNSA. The V end was cut by 7 bases, the J end by 10 bases, with 17 bases between. CDR3 length equals 13 residues.

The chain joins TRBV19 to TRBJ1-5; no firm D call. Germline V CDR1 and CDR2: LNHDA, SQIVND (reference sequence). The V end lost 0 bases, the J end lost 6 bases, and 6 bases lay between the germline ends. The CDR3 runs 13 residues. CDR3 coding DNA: TGTGCCAGTAGTATAGATGGGTCTCAGCCCCAGCATTTT. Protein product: CASSIDGSQPQHF.

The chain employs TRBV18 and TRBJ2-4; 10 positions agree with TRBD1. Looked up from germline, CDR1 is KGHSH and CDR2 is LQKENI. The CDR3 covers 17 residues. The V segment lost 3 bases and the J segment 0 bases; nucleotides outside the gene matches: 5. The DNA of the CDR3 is TGTGCCAGCTCACCCGGGACAGGGGTAATAGCCAAAAACATTCAGTACTTC. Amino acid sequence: CASSPGTGVIAKNIQYF.

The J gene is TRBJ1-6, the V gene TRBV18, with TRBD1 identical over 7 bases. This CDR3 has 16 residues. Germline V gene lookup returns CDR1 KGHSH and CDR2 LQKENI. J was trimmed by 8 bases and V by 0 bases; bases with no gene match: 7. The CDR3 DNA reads TGTGCCAGCTCACCACCACGGGACAGCTTATATTCACCCCTCCACTTT. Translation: CASSPPRDSLYSPLHF.